This TCR beta chain was observed in a study of blood T cell repertoires in COVID-19. Study overall: Donors in the United States, Italy and Spain gave samples during acute or convalescent COVID-19. From T cells, B-cell-depleted T cells, or PBMCs came the material, which was cDNA or gDNA.

This CDR3 comprises 15 residues. Losses at the gene ends were 4 bases for V and 3 bases for J; bases not matched to a gene: 6. Germline V CDR1 and CDR2: SGHAT, FQNNGV. Authors' methods: Using reference gene primer amplification, nucleated cell counts were estimated. Data came from immunoSEQ multiplex PCR; TCRdb stores just in-frame clones and leaves some out. V, J and clone size are those of that table, while D and trimming were read from the DNA. This table holds fewer than 250,000 clones, about nine tenths found once. The chain uses TRBV11-2 and TRBJ2-3; the match to TRBD2 covers 8 bases. Sample: peripheral blood. The sequence was collected from a man aged 25-45 years with COVID-19, enrolled during active disease. The CDR3 loop is CASSSGSGVTDTQYF. CDR3 DNA: TGTGCCAGCAGCTCAGGTAGCGGGGTGACAGATACGCAGTATTTT.